Presented here are 30 T cell receptor beta chains from one specimen sequenced in a study of cytomegalovirus exposure and HLA in healthy donors. Primers: 60 Vbeta forward and 13 Jbeta reverse. Libraries were prepared by immunoSEQ multiplex PCR; TCRdb keeps only in-frame clonotypes and omits some of them. The sample has 250,000 or so clones; around 90% are singletons. What was sequenced was PBMCs. The receptors were sampled from a girl aged 2 to 9 in good health and CMV-seronegative.

The chain has TRBV6-5 and TRBJ2-1; 12 bases agree with TRBD2. CDR3 size: 16 residues. Trimming at V came to 4 bases and at J to 9 bases, leaving 10 bases not matched to a gene. CDR1 and CDR2 from the germline V gene are MNHEY and SVGAGI. The CDR3 reads CASSSGLAGRIGEQFF. CDR3 nucleotides: TGTGCCAGCAGTTCGGGACTAGCGGGCCGTATTGGTGAGCAGTTCTTC.

V and J are TRBV2 and TRBJ1-2, with D possibly matching TRBD1 (5 bases). Germline CDR1 reads SNHLY; CDR2 reads FYNNEI. This CDR3 has 14 amino acids. V lost 1 base to trimming and J lost 4 bases, with 10 bases between them. The CDR3 region is CASSEGQGLYGYTF. CDR3 in DNA: TGTGCCAGCAGTGAAGGGCAGGGCCTCTATGGCTACACCTTC.

V usage is TRBV5-1 and J usage is TRBJ2-2, with a weak D call TRBD1 (5 bases). In germline, CDR1 is SGHRS, CDR2 YFSETQ. The CDR3 loop spans 16 amino acids. V lost 8 bases to trimming and J lost 2 bases, with 19 bases between them. CDR3 nucleotides: TGCGCCAGTACAAACCTACTAACAGGCAACACCGGGGAGCTGTTTTTT. Its protein is CASTNLLTGNTGELFF.

The chain employs TRBV19 and TRBJ2-7; 7 bases are shared with TRBD2. In germline, CDR1 is LNHDA, CDR2 SQIVND (reference sequence). Trimming took 3 bases from V and 3 from J; bases not matched to a gene: 8. The CDR3 has 15 amino acids. The CDR3 is CASSMSGAGIYEQYF. In DNA, the CDR3 is TGTGCCAGTAGTATGAGTGGAGCGGGAATCTACGAGCAGTACTTC.

The gene calls are TRBV5-1 and TRBJ1-3; 10 bases map to TRBD1. Germline CDR1 reads SGHRS; CDR2 reads YFSETQ. Germline trimming cut 7 bases from V and 4 bases from J; bases unmatched to any gene: 11. The CDR3 consists of 16 residues. CDR3 sequence reads: CASSAGTGVSGNTIYF. The CDR3 nucleotides are TGCGCCAGCTCAGCCGGGACAGGGGTCTCCGGAAACACCATATATTTT.

The chain has TRBV6-1 and TRBJ1-1; the D gene is possibly TRBD1 (5 bases). V shed 2 bases and J shed 0 bases, with 10 bases lying between them. Per germline, CDR1 MNHNS and CDR2 SASEGT. CDR3 size: 15 residues. For the CDR3, the DNA is TGTGCCAGCAGTGAACTCGACAGATTGAACACTGAAGCTTTCTTT. It is translated as CASSELDRLNTEAFF.

The V and J genes are TRBV19 and TRBJ2-1; the D is unclear. V dropped 3 bases and J dropped 6 bases, with 6 bases sitting between them. Germline V CDR1 and CDR2: LNHDA, SQIVND (reference sequence). The CDR3 sequence is 12 residues long. This CDR3 reads CASSMGLNEQFF. For the CDR3, the DNA is TGTGCCAGTAGTATGGGCCTCAATGAGCAGTTCTTC.

The chain couples TRBV9 to TRBJ1-1, with a weak D call TRBD1 (5 bases). The CDR3 is 13 amino acids. V was cut by 0 bases and J by 10 bases, with 13 bases left in between. The V gene's germline CDR1 is SGDLS and CDR2 YYNGEE. CDR3 DNA sequence: TGTGCCAGCAGCGTAGGTGGGGCAGGTATAGCTTTCTTT. Its translation is CASSVGGAGIAFF. Full variable domain (remainder filled in from reference TRBV9 and TRBJ1-1): DSGVTQTPKHLITATGQRVTLRCSPRSGDLSVYWYQQSLDQGLQFLIQYYNGEERAKGNILERFSAQQFPDLHSELNLSSLELGDSALYFCASSVGGAGIAFFGQGTRLTVV.

The chain combines TRBV30 with TRBJ1-1; 8 nucleotides line up with TRBD1. The CDR3 loop spans 14 amino acids. The junction had 3 bases not matched to a gene; V was cut back by 3 bases and J by 0 bases. Germline V CDR1 and CDR2: GTSNPN, SVGIG (reference sequence). CDR3 in DNA: TGTGCCTGGAGGGACAGGGAATTGAACACTGAAGCTTTCTTT. It is translated as CAWRDRELNTEAFF.

The chain has TRBV5-1 and TRBJ2-5, with 9 bases fitting TRBD2. The CDR3 extends over 14 amino acids. The trim removed 8 bases at V and 7 bases at J, leaving 12 bases unmatched. Germline V gene lookup returns CDR1 SGHRS and CDR2 YFSETQ. The chain's CDR3 is CASRPTSGTGTQYF. For the CDR3, the DNA is TGCGCCAGTCGTCCGACTAGCGGCACGGGGACCCAGTACTTC.

Here the CDR3 DNA reads TGCAGTGCTAGAGACACAGCCGAGCAGTACTTC. This encodes CSARDTAEQYF. The chain links TRBV20-1 to TRBJ2-7; no definite D call. V lost 0 bases and J lost 6, with 6 bases in between. The CDR3 loop spans 11 amino acids. Germline-derived CDR1 and CDR2 are DFQATT and SNEGSKA (reference sequence).

The rearrangement uses TRBV6-1 and TRBJ1-5; 7 nucleotides align to TRBD1. The CDR3 covers 14 residues. V trimming: 6 bases; J trimming: 7 bases; junction bases outside the gene matches: 9. Per the germline V gene, CDR1 is MNHNS and CDR2 is SASEGT. CDR3: CASRGYDRAQPQHF. The CDR3 DNA sequence: TGTGCCAGCAGGGGATACGACAGGGCCCAGCCCCAGCATTTT.

The rearrangement uses TRBV5-6 and TRBJ2-1; 11 bases line up with TRBD2. This CDR3 spans 16 amino acids. The V segment lost 0 bases and the J segment 2 bases; nucleotides outside the gene matches: 1. Per germline, CDR1 SGHDT and CDR2 YYEEEE. CDR3 protein: CASSLVSGRAYNEQFF. The CDR3 DNA reads TGTGCCAGCAGCTTGGTTAGCGGGAGGGCCTACAATGAGCAGTTCTTC.

The CDR3 is CASSRSQAGTSYNEQFF. The CDR3 DNA is TGTGCCAGCAGTAGATCTCAAGCGGGGACCTCCTACAATGAGCAGTTCTTC. The chain joins TRBV2 to TRBJ2-1, with 7 positions matching TRBD2. V lost 5 bases to trimming and J lost 0 bases; unmatched junction nucleotides: 10. The CDR3 loop spans 17 amino acids. Germline values: CDR1 SNHLY, CDR2 FYNNEI.

The chain has TRBV29-1 and TRBJ2-3; D remains ambiguous. Trimming removed 6 bases from V and 3 bases from J, with 4 bases in between. This CDR3 region has 10 residues. Germline V gene data show CDR1 as SQVTM and CDR2 as ANQGSEA. CDR3: CSVGTDTQYF. The CDR3 nucleotides are TGCAGCGTCGGGACAGATACGCAGTATTTT.

The V call is TRBV5-1, the J call TRBJ2-7; TRBD2 aligns across 13 bases. Trimming at V came to 5 bases and at J to 4 bases, leaving 6 bases not matched to a gene. Germline CDR1 SGHRS, CDR2 YFSETQ. This CDR3 region has 15 residues. The CDR3 region has the DNA TGCGCCAGCAGTTGGACTAGCGGGAGTATGTACGAGCAGTACTTC. Translating gives CASSWTSGSMYEQYF.

The chain has TRBV9 and TRBJ1-1; 8 positions agree with TRBD1. Germline V lookup: CDR1 SGDLS, CDR2 YYNGEE. The length of the CDR3 is 14 residues. V dropped 3 bases and J dropped 3; count of bases not matched to a gene: 4. In DNA form, the CDR3 reads TGTGCCAGCAGCGCTGACAGGGGAGACACTGAAGCTTTCTTT. This sequence encodes CASSADRGDTEAFF.

The chain joins TRBV7-3 to TRBJ2-3; weak D call: TRBD1 (6 bases). V was cut by 1 base and J by 0 bases, with 8 bases left in between. CDR1 is SGHTA, CDR2 FQGTGA, per germline. The length of the CDR3 is 15 residues. CDR3 DNA: TGTGCCAGCAGCTTAAAGGGGGACAGCACAGATACGCAGTATTTT. It yields the protein CASSLKGDSTDTQYF.

The V and J genes are TRBV19 and TRBJ2-7; D is perhaps TRBD1 (6 bases). Germline loops: CDR1 LNHDA, CDR2 SQIVND (reference sequence). V was trimmed by 2 bases and J by 6 bases, leaving 20 bases between them. CDR3 length: 16 amino acids. The CDR3 nucleotides read TGTGCCAGTAGTATAACCGTAGTGGGGCCAGGGGCCGAGCAGTACTTC. Translating gives CASSITVVGPGAEQYF.

The CDR3 is CASSPEPGGGNEKLFF. In DNA form, the CDR3 reads TGTGCCAGCAGCCCCGAGCCGGGAGGAGGTAATGAAAAACTGTTTTTT. The chain carries TRBV7-2 and TRBJ1-4; D ambiguous. Germline CDR1 reads SGHTA; CDR2 reads FQGNSA. The CDR3 runs to 16 residues. Trimming left V 5 bases short and J 4 bases short, with 17 bases between.

This clone was seen a single time. CDR3 coding DNA: TGTGCCAGCAGCCCGCCGGGGAGGGGAGCTTTCTTT. Translated: CASSPPGRGAFF. V usage is TRBV7-2 and J usage is TRBJ1-1; a weak D match, TRBD1 (5 bases). The germline V and J ends were trimmed by 5 bases and 10 bases, with 14 bases remaining between them. The CDR3 is made up of 12 amino acids. Per the germline V gene, CDR1 is SGHTA and CDR2 is FQGNSA.

This chain uses TRBV29-1 with TRBJ1-1; 12 bases map to TRBD1. CDR1 and CDR2 (germline): SQVTM, ANQGSEA. J was trimmed by 5 bases and V by 4 bases; bases with no gene match: 5. The CDR3 covers 14 residues. For the CDR3, the DNA is TGCAGCGTTGGGGGGACAGGGGGCGTTACTGAAGCTTTCTTT. Its translation is CSVGGTGGVTEAFF.

This chain uses TRBV28 with TRBJ1-3; 7 bases agree with TRBD1. CDR1 is MDHEN, CDR2 SYDVKM, per germline. V lost 3 bases to trimming and J lost 0 bases; unmatched junction nucleotides: 8. There are 17 residues in the CDR3. CDR3 in amino acids: CASSFPTGESSGNTIYF. The CDR3 DNA follows: TGTGCCAGCAGTTTCCCTACAGGGGAGAGCTCTGGAAACACCATATATTTT.

The chain uses TRBV6-1 and TRBJ2-3, with unresolved D. Between the trimmed V and J ends, which lost 2 bases and 4 bases, there was a span of 7 bases. This CDR3 is 13 amino acids long. Germline CDR1 MNHNS, CDR2 SASEGT. CDR3 coding DNA: TGTGCCAGCAGTGAAACCCGAGCAGATACGCAGTATTTT. As protein: CASSETRADTQYF.

This rearrangement joins TRBV5-1 to TRBJ2-7; D is undetermined. V gave up 1 base and J gave up 6 bases, with 8 bases separating them. The CDR3 sequence is 12 residues long. Germline values: CDR1 SGHRS, CDR2 YFSETQ. CDR3 in DNA: TGCGCCAGCAGCTTGTGGAGTTCCGAGCAGTACTTC. It specifies CASSLWSSEQYF. Supplemented by reference TRBV5-1 and TRBJ2-7, the full variable domain reads KAGVTQTPRYLIKTRGQQVTLSCSPISGHRSVSWYQQTPGQGLQFLFEYFSETQRNKGNFPGRFSGRQFSNSRSEMNVSTLELGDSALYLCASSLWSSEQYFGPGTRLTVT.

The V call is TRBV29-1, the J call TRBJ1-3; D is ambiguous. V gave up 4 bases and J gave up 3 bases, with 7 bases separating them. The CDR3 runs to 12 residues. CDR1 is SQVTM, CDR2 ANQGSEA, per germline. The CDR3 region has the DNA TGCAGCGTTGTCTCGGGTGGAAACACCATATATTTT. Its protein product is CSVVSGGNTIYF.

The chain is built from TRBV19 and TRBJ1-5, with 9 bases identical to TRBD1. The CDR3 extends over 16 amino acids. The V gene end was trimmed by 6 bases and the J gene end by 4 bases; junction bases not matched to a gene: 10. Germline assignment: CDR1 LNHDA and CDR2 SQIVND (reference sequence). CDR3 residues: CASSYLPDRGNQPQHF. As DNA, the CDR3 is TGTGCCAGTAGCTACCTTCCGGACAGGGGAAATCAGCCCCAGCATTTT.

The rearrangement joins TRBV14 to TRBJ1-1; D possibly corresponds to TRBD1 (5 bases). With 1 base removed from V and 0 bases from J, the gap between germline ends came to 12 bases. The CDR3 contains 16 residues. Germline V CDR1 and CDR2: SGHDN, FVKESK. The CDR3 reads CASSQVYGQVNTEAFF. DNA for the CDR3: TGTGCCAGCAGCCAAGTATACGGACAAGTGAACACTGAAGCTTTCTTT.

The V call is TRBV5-1, the J call TRBJ2-7; 9 nucleotides match TRBD1. Germline V lookup: CDR1 SGHRS, CDR2 YFSETQ. V dropped 1 base and J dropped 3; count of bases not matched to a gene: 2. The CDR3 is 14 amino acids. The CDR3 DNA follows: TGCGCCAGCAGCTTGTTGGGACAGGGCTACGAGCAGTACTTC. The encoded protein is CASSLLGQGYEQYF.

This chain uses TRBV2 with TRBJ1-3; the D is unclear. The CDR3 covers 12 residues. Trimming took off 6 bases at V and 4 bases at J, with 7 bases between the two ends. The germline V gene has CDR1 SNHLY and CDR2 FYNNEI. The CDR3 DNA is TGTGCCAGCAGGACAAACGGAAACACCATATATTTT. Its protein product is CASRTNGNTIYF.